This T cell receptor (beta chain) appears in the sequencing data of a study of somatic mutations in cytotoxic T cells in rheumatoid arthritis. The V gene's germline CDR1 is SGDLS and CDR2 YYNGEE. Trimming removed 3 bases at V and 5 bases at J, with 8 bases between. CDR3 size: 12 residues. Data came from immunoSEQ multiplex PCR; TCRdb stores just in-frame clones and leaves some out. The sample contains about 10,000 clones, more than 75% of which appear only once. The sample comprised CD8+ T cells sorted from blood. This sequence originates from an adult with rheumatoid arthritis. V is TRBV9 and J is TRBJ2-5, with D tentatively TRBD2 (5 bases). The DNA of the CDR3 is TGTGCCAGCAGCGGAGGGCGGGAGACCCAGTACTTC. This translates into CASSGGRETQYF. Together with reference TRBV9 and TRBJ2-5, the CDR3 gives the full variable domain: DSGVTQTPKHLITATGQRVTLRCSPRSGDLSVYWYQQSLDQGLQFLIQYYNGEERAKGNILERFSAQQFPDLHSELNLSSLELGDSALYFCASSGGRETQYFGPGTRLLVL.